This is a list of T cell receptor beta chains from one sample in a study of blood T cell repertoires in COVID-19. The table came from immunoSEQ multiplex PCR; TCRdb's copy has only in-frame clones and leaves some out. Among about 270,000 clones listed, over 85% were seen once. The sequenced material came from PBMCs or T cells enriched from blood (not recorded which). These receptor sequences come from a woman aged 55-70 years who had recovered from COVID-19. The CDR3 runs from the conserved cysteine through the conserved F or W.

>TRBV5-4|TRBJ2-5
CASSFGQGQETQYF
>TRBV19|TRBJ2-1
CASSRSGGPYNEQFF
>TRBV28|TRBJ2-2
CASKHSGTVTGELFF
>TRBV29-1|TRBJ2-5
CSGDRGLETQYF
>TRBV18|TRBJ1-1
CASSPQTGNTEAFF
>TRBV19|TRBJ1-3
CASSDRGNSGNTIYF
>TRBV6-5|TRBJ2-2
CASSYSPGSGELFF
>TRBV7-8|TRBJ2-4
CASSAGQRNSGTAKNIQYF
>TRBV5-4|TRBJ1-1
CASSLGGGTGDTEAFF
>TRBV3-1/TRBV3-2|TRBJ2-5
CASSLRLAEETQYF
>TRBV11-3|TRBJ2-5
CASSAGDQETQYF
>TRBV27|TRBJ1-5
CASSPWGQGQPQHF